These 10 T cell receptor beta chains share one sample of origin, sequenced in a study of blood T cell repertoires in COVID-19. Data came from immunoSEQ multiplex PCR; TCRdb stores just in-frame clones and leaves some out. The table lists approximately 200,000 clones, about 90% of them singletons. Source material: PBMCs or T cells enriched from blood (not recorded which). These receptors were obtained from a man under 40 who had recovered from COVID-19.

The chain links TRBV30 to TRBJ2-3; 10 bases are a match to TRBD1. CDR3 length equals 16 residues. The V gene end was trimmed by 3 bases and the J gene end by 0 bases; junction bases not matched to a gene: 6. Looked up from germline, CDR1 is GTSNPN and CDR2 is SVGIG (reference sequence). CDR3 nucleotides: TGTGCCTGGAGCCCCGGGACAGGGGTTAGCACAGATACGCAGTATTTT. Its translation: CAWSPGTGVSTDTQYF.

In its sample, this clone was seen once. The chain couples TRBV25-1 to TRBJ1-3; D might be TRBD1 (5 bases). The V gene's germline CDR1 is MGHDK and CDR2 SYGVNS. The V and J ends lost 5 bases and 4 bases respectively, with 18 bases between them. The CDR3 spans 16 residues. The CDR3 sequence is CASSPKGGVMGNTIYF. CDR3 nucleotides: TGTGCCAGCAGTCCCAAGGGAGGGGTAATGGGAAACACCATATATTTT.

The chain carries TRBV28 and TRBJ2-1, with D perhaps TRBD2 (6 bases). Germline V CDR1 and CDR2: MDHEN, SYDVKM. This CDR3 is built from 17 residues. Deletions cut 2 bases from V and 0 bases from J, with 14 bases between. The CDR3 protein is CASSLPPAGLSYNEQFF. The CDR3 DNA reads TGTGCCAGCAGTTTACCGCCGGCGGGACTCTCCTACAATGAGCAGTTCTTC.

The genes are TRBV5-4 and TRBJ2-2; 7 bases align to TRBD1. Trimming took 3 bases from V and 0 from J; bases not matched to a gene: 2. This CDR3 has 15 amino acids. In germline, CDR1 is SGHNT, CDR2 YYREEE (reference sequence). This CDR3 is CASSSGGTNTGELFF. CDR3 bases: TGTGCCAGCAGCTCAGGGGGTACGAACACCGGGGAGCTGTTTTTT.

The chain links TRBV5-6 to TRBJ1-1, with TRBD1 identical over 8 bases. V lost 6 bases, J lost 3 bases, and 7 bases stayed unmatched. The CDR3 spans 14 residues. Germline CDR1 SGHDT, CDR2 YYEEEE. The CDR3 sequence is CASTETGADTEAFF. The CDR3 coding sequence is TGTGCCAGCACGGAGACAGGGGCGGACACTGAAGCTTTCTTT. The complete variable domain, with remaining parts taken from reference TRBV5-6 and TRBJ1-1, reads DAGVTQSPTHLIKTRGQQVTLRCSPKSGHDTVSWYQQALGQGPQFIFQYYEEEERQRGNFPDRFSGHQFPNYSSELNVNALLLGDSALYLCASTETGADTEAFFGQGTRLTVV.

This clone was recorded many times. V is TRBV7-9 and J is TRBJ1-2, with D possibly TRBD1 on 5 matching bases. CDR1 SEHNR and CDR2 FQNEAQ come from the germline V gene (reference sequence). Between the trimmed V and J ends, which lost 1 base and 13 bases, there was a span of 19 bases. The CDR3 sequence is 14 residues long. The CDR3 DNA reads as TGTGCCAGCAGCTTAGTGACTGCCTTAGGGGCCTGCACCTTC. This codes for CASSLVTALGACTF.

V gene TRBV7-2 combines with J gene TRBJ1-2, with TRBD1 identical over 9 bases. J lost 8 bases, V lost 5 bases, and 3 bases had no gene match. Germline CDR1 SGHTA, CDR2 FQGNSA. This CDR3 spans 12 amino acids. The CDR3 is CASSGDREGYTF. The CDR3 DNA sequence: TGTGCCAGCAGCGGGGACAGGGAGGGCTACACCTTC.

V gene TRBV15 combines with J gene TRBJ1-1, with D tentatively TRBD1 (5 bases). Deletions cut 0 bases from V and 2 bases from J, with 10 bases between. The CDR3 runs 15 residues. Per germline, CDR1 LNHNV and CDR2 YYDKDF (reference sequence). DNA of the CDR3: TGTGCCACCAGCAGAGATCGAACAGGCAACACTGAAGCTTTCTTT. It is translated as CATSRDRTGNTEAFF.

The chain has TRBV6-2 or TRBV6-3 and TRBJ2-7; 14 bases are a match to TRBD2. The CDR3 sequence is 17 residues long. CDR1 is MNHEY and CDR2 is SVGEGT in the germline V gene. J lost 4 bases, V lost 4 bases, and 9 bases had no gene match. Written as DNA, the CDR3 is TGTGCCAGCAGTTTCGGGGGACTAGCGGGAGAAGGGTACGAGCAGTACTTC. Translated, it gives CASSFGGLAGEGYEQYF.

This clone turned up a few times. This rearrangement joins TRBV20-1 to TRBJ1-2; D call uncertain. The CDR3 loop spans 11 amino acids. Per the germline V gene, CDR1 is DFQATT and CDR2 is SNEGSKA (reference sequence). Trimming took off 1 base at V and 7 bases at J, with 7 bases between the two ends. CDR3 DNA sequence: TGCAGTGCTAGAGGGGTAGCTGGCTACACCTTC. Its translation: CSARGVAGYTF.